Below, 26 T cell receptor beta chains from the same sample are listed, as sequenced in a study of blood T cell repertoires in COVID-19. TCRdb keeps only in-frame clones here, not all; method: immunoSEQ multiplex PCR. The data show just over 80,000 clones, 81% seen once. Sequencing was performed on peripheral blood. The receptors originated from a man aged 80 or over with acute or convalescent COVID-19.

This clone occurred many times. This chain links TRBV5-1 with TRBJ1-2; D is unresolved. Germline values: CDR1 SGHRS, CDR2 YFSETQ. CDR3 length: 12 amino acids. V was trimmed by 0 bases and J by 8 bases, leaving 8 bases between them. For the CDR3, the DNA is TGCGCCAGCAGCTTGGAGCTAGGCGGCTACACCTTC. This gives the protein CASSLELGGYTF.

The V call is TRBV24-1, the J call TRBJ2-2; weak D call: TRBD1 (6 bases). Germline lookup yields CDR1 KGHDR and CDR2 SFDVKD. Trimming pared 2 bases from V and 5 bases from J, leaving 11 bases between. The CDR3 loop spans 15 amino acids. CDR3: CATSDSLTGTGELFF. The CDR3 region has the DNA TGTGCCACCAGTGATTCCCTCACAGGGACCGGGGAGCTGTTTTTT.

This clone was found a few times. V is TRBV11-1 and J is TRBJ1-3; D might be TRBD1 (6 bases). CDR1 and CDR2 (germline): SGHAT, FQDESV (reference sequence). The CDR3 is 13 amino acids. Trimming stripped 3 bases from V and 8 bases from J, with 11 bases between. The DNA of the CDR3 is TGTGCCAGCAGCTTGCCAGGGGTGGACACCATATATTTT. Protein: CASSLPGVDTIYF.

This clone was seen a single time. The chain recombines TRBV11-1 with TRBJ2-2, with D possibly TRBD1 on 5 matching bases. V dropped 4 bases and J dropped 10 bases, with 10 bases sitting between them. Germline V CDR1 and CDR2: SGHAT, FQDESV (reference sequence). The CDR3 is 12 residues long. The CDR3 reads CASSSGHEELFF. The CDR3 DNA follows: TGTGCCAGCAGCTCCGGACATGAGGAGCTGTTTTTT.

This sequence joins TRBV6-5 and TRBJ1-4; maybe TRBD1 (6 bases). Trimming stripped 7 bases from V and 5 bases from J, with 11 bases between. The CDR3 is made up of 13 amino acids. The germline V gene has CDR1 MNHEY and CDR2 SVGAGI. CDR3 coding DNA: TGTGCCAGCAACAGGGCCTTGAATGAAAAACTGTTTTTT. Translated, it gives CASNRALNEKLFF.

Many counts were recorded for this clone. The chain uses TRBV5-1 and TRBJ2-7; 11 bases agree with TRBD1. The V gene end was trimmed by 3 bases and the J gene end by 5 bases; junction bases not matched to a gene: 4. The CDR3 is made up of 14 amino acids. Germline V CDR1 and CDR2: SGHRS, YFSETQ. As DNA, the CDR3 is TGCGCCAGCAGCTCTTGGACAGGGGGCAACGAGCAGTACTTC. Encoded protein: CASSSWTGGNEQYF.

As DNA, the CDR3 is TGCAGTTCCGAGGACAGCGGCAACTATGGCTACACCTTC. Translated: CSSEDSGNYGYTF. The V and J genes are TRBV29-1 and TRBJ1-2; maybe TRBD1 (6 bases). Germline CDR1 SQVTM, CDR2 ANQGSEA. The CDR3 extends over 13 amino acids.

The chain joins TRBV4-2 to TRBJ1-6; possibly TRBD1 for D (6 bases). Looked up from germline, CDR1 is LGHNA and CDR2 is YNFKEQ. Deletions cut 3 bases from V and 9 bases from J, with 6 bases between. This CDR3 is 12 amino acids long. The CDR3 bases are TGTGCCAGCAGCCACAGGGGTTCACCCCTCCACTTT. It codes for CASSHRGSPLHF.

The chain links TRBV4-1 to TRBJ2-1, with a tentative D call TRBD2 (6 bases). CDR1 is MGHRA, CDR2 YSYEKL, per germline. The CDR3 contains 16 residues. The V end was cut by 2 bases, the J end by 6 bases, with 17 bases between. The CDR3 protein is CASSQIGRDLGNEQFF. For the CDR3, the DNA is TGCGCCAGCAGCCAAATAGGGCGGGATCTGGGCAATGAGCAGTTCTTC.

The chain has TRBV29-1 and TRBJ2-3; TRBD1 agrees at 7 bases. The CDR3 extends over 15 amino acids. The ends lost 5 bases at V and 0 bases at J; junction bases unmatched: 8. Germline-derived CDR1 and CDR2 are SQVTM and ANQGSEA. The CDR3 reads CSVTGESGSTDTQYF. As DNA, the CDR3 is TGCAGCGTTACAGGGGAGTCCGGTAGCACAGATACGCAGTATTTT.

This chain links TRBV4-2 with TRBJ1-6; D unresolved. This CDR3 has 18 amino acids. The germline CDR1 and CDR2 sequences are LGHNA and YNFKEQ. V was cut by 1 base and J by 0 bases, with 13 bases left in between. The CDR3 DNA is TGTGCCAGCAGCCAAGTTTTGACGGCTAGCTCCTATAATTCACCCCTCCACTTT. This codes for CASSQVLTASSYNSPLHF.

The chain joins TRBV29-1 to TRBJ1-2, with a tentative D call TRBD1 (6 bases). V lost 4 bases to trimming and J lost 3 bases, with 18 bases between them. This CDR3 contains 15 residues. Germline V gene lookup returns CDR1 SQVTM and CDR2 ANQGSEA. CDR3 sequence reads: CSVAGGPNRDYGYTF. The CDR3 nucleotides are TGCAGCGTTGCCGGGGGGCCGAATAGGGACTATGGCTACACCTTC.

V usage is TRBV3-1 (or the pseudogene TRBV3-2) and J usage is TRBJ2-1; D might be TRBD1 (6 bases). Trimming cost V 5 bases and J 9 bases, with 11 bases left between them. The CDR3 length is 12 residues. The germline gives CDR1 LGHDT, CDR2 YNNKEL (reference sequence). In DNA, the CDR3 is TGTGCCAGCAGCTTACAGGGCTTTGAGCAGTTCTTC. Its translation is CASSLQGFEQFF.

The V gene is TRBV4-1, the J gene TRBJ1-5, with 7 bases fitting TRBD1. CDR3 length equals 19 residues. V dropped 2 bases and J dropped 1; count of bases not matched to a gene: 14. Germline V lookup: CDR1 MGHRA, CDR2 YSYEKL. The CDR3 bases are TGCGCCAGCAGCCAAACCAGGTCAAACAGGGGAAAAAGCAATCAGCCCCAGCATTTT. This gives the protein CASSQTRSNRGKSNQPQHF.

V usage is TRBV4-1 and J usage is TRBJ1-5; the match to TRBD1 covers 8 bases. Germline V CDR1 and CDR2: MGHRA, YSYEKL. This CDR3 has 14 amino acids. Germline trimming cut 1 base from V and 6 bases from J; bases unmatched to any gene: 2. The CDR3 region has the DNA TGCGCCAGCAGCCAAGCAGGGGGCGGTCAGCCCCAGCATTTT. Protein: CASSQAGGGQPQHF.

Here the CDR3 DNA reads TGTGCCAGCAGTTTACGCGGGGGGATTATACGTCAGCCCCAGCATTTT. It yields the protein CASSLRGGIIRQPQHF. The chain uses TRBV28 and TRBJ1-5, with a weak D call TRBD1 (5 bases). The CDR3 contains 16 residues. The germline V gene has CDR1 MDHEN and CDR2 SYDVKM. Trimming left V 2 bases short and J 6 bases short, with 17 bases between.

The chain is built from TRBV28 and TRBJ1-1; D is unclear. This CDR3 has 12 amino acids. The V end lost 3 bases, the J end lost 5 bases, and 7 bases lay between the germline ends. CDR1 is MDHEN, CDR2 SYDVKM, per germline. The CDR3 DNA reads as TGTGCCAGCAGTTTGAAACAGACTGAAGCTTTCTTT. It encodes CASSLKQTEAFF.

V and J are TRBV11-2 and TRBJ1-6, with D possibly TRBD1 on 6 matching bases. The V end lost 0 bases, the J end lost 0 bases, and 15 bases lay between the germline ends. The CDR3 covers 19 residues. Germline assignment: CDR1 SGHAT and CDR2 FQNNGV. This chain's CDR3 is CASSLDPWTDSSYNSPLHF. CDR3 nucleotide sequence: TGTGCCAGCAGCTTAGATCCCTGGACGGACAGCTCCTATAATTCACCCCTCCACTTT.

The J gene is TRBJ1-1, the V gene TRBV7-3, with TRBD1 matching 7 bases. The V gene end was trimmed by 5 bases and the J gene end by 3 bases; junction bases not matched to a gene: 3. Germline CDR1 SGHTA, CDR2 FQGTGA. The CDR3 consists of 13 residues. Here the CDR3 DNA reads TGTGCCAGCAGCGCCACAGGGGACACTGAAGCTTTCTTT. Its translation is CASSATGDTEAFF.

This clone was recorded only once. The chain links TRBV6-4 to TRBJ2-2, with 7 positions matching TRBD1. With V trimmed by 9 bases and J by 7 bases, 8 bases remained unmatched. Germline-derived CDR1 and CDR2 are MRHNA and SNTAGT. CDR3 length: 13 residues. The CDR3 region is CASSGQANGELFF. The CDR3 DNA is TGTGCCAGTTCCGGACAGGCGAACGGGGAGCTGTTTTTT.

There are a few counts of this clone. This chain joins TRBV7-2 and TRBJ2-1; unclear D gene. The CDR3 sequence is 14 residues long. Trimming cost V 1 base and J 4 bases, with 8 bases left between them. CDR1 is SGHTA and CDR2 is FQGNSA in the germline V gene. CDR3 in amino acids: CASSLVAVYNEQFF. The CDR3 nucleotides read TGTGCCAGCAGCTTAGTTGCAGTATACAATGAGCAGTTCTTC.

This chain joins TRBV11-2 and TRBJ2-5; D uncertain. Trimming took 5 bases from V and 1 from J, leaving 5 bases between them. CDR3 size: 12 residues. Germline assignment: CDR1 SGHAT and CDR2 FQNNGV. The CDR3 DNA follows: TGTGCCAGCAGCCGGTTCCAAGAGACCCAGTACTTC. Protein: CASSRFQETQYF.

The rearrangement joins TRBV28 to TRBJ1-5; TRBD1 matches at 7 bases. There are 14 residues in the CDR3. Germline values: CDR1 MDHEN, CDR2 SYDVKM. Losses at the gene ends were 8 bases for V and 5 bases for J; bases not matched to a gene: 9. In nucleotides, the CDR3 is TGTGCCAGCTACCCGGGGACAGCCGATCAGCCCCAGCATTTT. This sequence encodes CASYPGTADQPQHF.

The genes are TRBV7-9 and TRBJ1-2, with 7 positions matching TRBD1. The CDR3 loop spans 12 amino acids. CDR1 and CDR2 from the germline V gene are SEHNR and FQNEAQ (reference sequence). With V trimmed by 5 bases and J by 11 bases, 8 bases remained unmatched. The CDR3 loop reads CASSLLQGQYTF. For the CDR3, the DNA is TGTGCCAGCAGCCTATTACAGGGACAGTACACCTTC.

The chain uses TRBV30 and TRBJ2-3, with a weak D call TRBD1 (5 bases). Germline values: CDR1 GTSNPN, CDR2 SVGIG (reference sequence). Trimming shortened V by 5 bases and J by 0 bases, and 12 bases separated the two germline ends. The length of the CDR3 is 14 residues. The CDR3 loop reads CAWGKGVSTDTQYF. The DNA for the CDR3 is TGTGCCTGGGGGAAAGGGGTTAGCACAGATACGCAGTATTTT.

The chain employs TRBV18 and TRBJ1-5; 9 nucleotides agree with TRBD1. This CDR3 contains 14 residues. Germline V gene sequence: CDR1 KGHSH, CDR2 LQKENI. V was clipped by 6 bases and J by 7 bases; unmatched bases: 7. The CDR3 DNA is TGTGCCAGCTCCCGCGAACAGGGGGCCCAGCCCCAGCATTTT. Protein sequence: CASSREQGAQPQHF.